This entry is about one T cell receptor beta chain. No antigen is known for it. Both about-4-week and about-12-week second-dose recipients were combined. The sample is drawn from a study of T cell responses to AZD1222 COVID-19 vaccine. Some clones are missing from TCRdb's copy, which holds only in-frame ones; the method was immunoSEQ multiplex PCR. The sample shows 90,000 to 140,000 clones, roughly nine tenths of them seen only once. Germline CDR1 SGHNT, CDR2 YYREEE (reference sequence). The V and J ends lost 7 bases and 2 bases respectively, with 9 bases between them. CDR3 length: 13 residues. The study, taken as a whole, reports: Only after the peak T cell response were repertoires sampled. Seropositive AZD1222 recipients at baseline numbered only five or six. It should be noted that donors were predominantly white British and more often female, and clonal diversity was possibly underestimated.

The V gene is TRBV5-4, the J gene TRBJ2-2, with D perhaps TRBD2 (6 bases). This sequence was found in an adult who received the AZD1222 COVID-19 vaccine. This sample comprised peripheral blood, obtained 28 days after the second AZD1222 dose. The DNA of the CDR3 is TGTGCCAGCTCTAGCGCTAACACCGGGGAGCTGTTTTTT. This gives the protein CASSSANTGELFF. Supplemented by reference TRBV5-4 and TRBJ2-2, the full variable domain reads ETGVTQSPTHLIKTRGQQVTLRCSSQSGHNTVSWYQQALGQGPQFIFQYYREEENGRGNFPPRFSGLQFPNYSSELNVNALELDDSALYLCASSSANTGELFFGEGSRLTVL.